These 4 T cell receptor beta chains came from one sample sequenced in a study of shared clonotypes between healthy human individuals. Sequenced by immunoSEQ multiplex PCR; TCRdb stores in-frame clones only, minus some. The table includes roughly 1,000,000 clones, approximately 80% detected once. The sequencing sample was made of memory CD4+ T cells from PBMCs. Stated subset: CD45RA-negative fraction. The receptors originated from a young man in good health. Some clones in this sample may be carry-over from other donors' samples.

With respect to this clone: The same CDR3 also results from other DNA sequences found in this sample. The chain recombines TRBV18 with TRBJ2-1; 9 bases align to TRBD2. This CDR3 contains 15 residues. J was trimmed by 2 bases and V by 6 bases; bases with no gene match: 5. Germline loops: CDR1 KGHSH, CDR2 LQKENI. In DNA, the CDR3 is TGTGCCAGCTCCCCGACTAGCGGAACCTACAATGAGCAGTTCTTC. As protein: CASSPTSGTYNEQFF. The whole variable domain, remainder taken from reference TRBV18 and TRBJ2-1, is NAGVMQNPRHLVRRRGQEARLRCSPMKGHSHVYWYRQLPEEGLKFMVYLQKENIIDESGMPKERFSAEFPKEGPSILRIQQVVRGDSAAYFCASSPTSGTYNEQFFGPGTRLTVL.

The chain carries TRBV29-1 and TRBJ1-1; tentatively, D is TRBD1 (6 bases). This CDR3 is built from 15 residues. Germline CDR1 reads SQVTM; CDR2 reads ANQGSEA. Trimming took off 2 bases at V and 1 base at J, with 14 bases between the two ends. This CDR3 is CSVETGWARNTEAFF. The CDR3 bases are TGCAGCGTTGAAACAGGGTGGGCAAGGAACACTGAAGCTTTCTTT.

V usage is TRBV30 and J usage is TRBJ1-2; D is perhaps TRBD1 (5 bases). V was shortened by 4 bases and J by 0 bases, with 12 bases between the two germline ends. The CDR3 contains 14 residues. CDR1 is GTSNPN, CDR2 SVGIG, per germline (reference sequence). For the CDR3, the DNA is TGTGCCTGGAACCGGGACGGCACTAACTATGGCTACACCTTC. It codes for CAWNRDGTNYGYTF.

The V gene is TRBV28, the J gene TRBJ2-5, with D unresolved. The CDR3 sequence is 12 residues long. Trimming pared 2 bases from V and 5 bases from J, leaving 6 bases between. Germline values: CDR1 MDHEN, CDR2 SYDVKM. The CDR3 is CASSLEAETQYF. The CDR3 DNA is TGTGCCAGCAGTTTAGAAGCGGAGACCCAGTACTTC.